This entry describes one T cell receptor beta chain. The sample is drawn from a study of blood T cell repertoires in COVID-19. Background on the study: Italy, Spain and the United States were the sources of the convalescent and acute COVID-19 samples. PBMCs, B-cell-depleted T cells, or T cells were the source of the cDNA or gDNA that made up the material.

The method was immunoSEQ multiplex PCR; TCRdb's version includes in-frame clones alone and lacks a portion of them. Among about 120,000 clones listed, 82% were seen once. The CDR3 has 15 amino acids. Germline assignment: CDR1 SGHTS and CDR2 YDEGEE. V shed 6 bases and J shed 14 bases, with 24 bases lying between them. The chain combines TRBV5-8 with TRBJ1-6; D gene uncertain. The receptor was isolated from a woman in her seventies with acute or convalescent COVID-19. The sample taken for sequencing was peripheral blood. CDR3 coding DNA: TGTGCCAGCAACCCGACCGGGAAGGACCTTTTCACCCTCCACTTT. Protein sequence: CASNPTGKDLFTLHF.